This T cell receptor beta chain comes out of a study of blood T cell repertoires in COVID-19. Study-level background: Acute-phase and convalescent COVID-19 samples originated in the United States, Italy and Spain. The analysed material was cDNA or gDNA that came from T cells, B-cell-depleted T cells, or PBMCs.

Germline CDR1 MGHRA, CDR2 YSYEKL. V gave up 4 bases and J gave up 4 bases, with 10 bases separating them. CDR3 size: 13 residues. Original methodology: How many nucleated cells were present was estimated from reference gene primer amplification. Some clones are missing from TCRdb's copy, which holds only in-frame ones; the method was immunoSEQ multiplex PCR. From that table come the V and J calls and clone size; the DNA was used to work out D and trimming. The table lists 110,000 or so clones, 82% of them singletons. This clone showed up just a few times. The TCR sequence derives from a human donor in a cohort sampled during active COVID-19. The sample comprised peripheral blood. The V and J genes are TRBV4-1 and TRBJ1-1; D remains unclear. This chain's CDR3 is CASSPYGGTEAFF. The DNA of the CDR3 is TGCGCCAGCAGCCCCTACGGAGGCACTGAAGCTTTCTTT.